This TCR beta chain was documented in a study of blood T cells in healthy people across ages. Study-level findings and limits: The study lacked donor CMV status, which possibly confounded expanded clonotype changes. Fewer expanded clones and more diversity marked long-lived versus aged donors.

PCR was performed a second time for about 7 to 11 cycles using a sample-barcoded 5' primer and a J-beta primer mix. In TCRdb, the 5' RACE reads were re-called with MiXCR into one record per CDR3 protein. The data contain approximately 600,000 distinct CDR3 sequences, about 54% of them singletons. Investigators took approximately 9.4 milliliters of peripheral blood from every donor. Turning to this clonotype: Its target is not known.

The sample comprised blood. The clonotype was recovered from a man in his sixties in good health.

The CDR3 loop is CSARDMAVNEQFF. CDR3 coding DNA: TGCAGTGCTAGAGACATGGCTGTCAATGAGCAGTTCTTC. The J gene is TRBJ2-1, the V gene TRBV20-1; no reliable D call. CDR3 length: 13 residues. The germline V gene has CDR1 DFQATT and CDR2 SNEGSKA (reference sequence). Trimming removed 0 bases from V and 6 bases from J, with 9 bases in between.